The 8 T cell receptor beta chains in this list originate from one sample, sequenced in a study of read filtering for tumor transcriptome and immune sequencing. From 350 to 500 ng of RNA, a library with molecular barcoded alpha/delta and beta/gamma adaptors was made. A single record per CDR3 protein comes from TCRdb applying MiXCR to the reads. The table shows around 40,000 distinct CDR3 sequences, with approximately 14% occurring only once. What was sequenced was a population of CD138-negative cells sorted from bone marrow. These receptors were obtained from a donor at least 40 years old with multiple myeloma.

There are many counts of this clonotype. V gene TRBV5-1 combines with J gene TRBJ2-1, with TRBD2 as a possible D gene (6 bases). The CDR3 has 17 residues. Trimming took off 0 bases at V and 7 bases at J, with 20 bases between the two ends. CDR1 is SGHRS and CDR2 is YFSETQ in the germline V gene. Here the CDR3 reads CASSLAPFKTAGNEQFF. DNA of the CDR3: TGCGCCAGCAGCTTGGCCCCCTTCAAGACGGCGGGGAATGAGCAGTTCTTC.

The chain joins TRBV27 to TRBJ2-1; no firm D call. The V end was cut by 0 bases, the J end by 6 bases, with 6 bases between. This CDR3 spans 13 amino acids. Per germline, CDR1 MNHEY and CDR2 SMNVEV (reference sequence). Here the CDR3 DNA reads TGTGCCAGCAGTTTATCCCCCTCCAATGAGCAGTTCTTC. Translated, it gives CASSLSPSNEQFF.

This clonotype was detected many times. The chain is built from TRBV27 and TRBJ2-1; D possibly matches TRBD1 or TRBD2 (5 bases each). The CDR3 extends over 15 amino acids. The V end lost 6 bases, the J end lost 0 bases, and 12 bases lay between the germline ends. Germline lookup yields CDR1 MNHEY and CDR2 SMNVEV (reference sequence). The CDR3 DNA sequence: TGTGCCAGCAGCAGGGACGCTCGCTCCTACAATGAGCAGTTCTTC. This encodes CASSRDARSYNEQFF.

On this clonotype itself: It is likely a read error: a sequence one base away is far more abundant. V gene TRBV7-6 combines with J gene TRBJ2-1, with a weak D call TRBD2 (5 bases). V was pared by 5 bases and J by 4 bases, with 15 bases between. Germline CDR1 and CDR2: SGHVS and FNYEAQ. The CDR3 is 15 residues long. The DNA of the CDR3 is TGTGCCAGCAGCCAATCCGAGACGGGATACAATGAGCAGTTCTTC. Protein product: CASSQSETGYNEQFF.

This clonotype appeared many times. This sequence joins TRBV7-9 and TRBJ2-5; D is ambiguous. CDR1 is SEHNR and CDR2 is FQNEAQ in the germline V gene (reference sequence). The V end was cut by 3 bases, the J end by 1 base, with 0 bases between. CDR3 length equals 11 residues. The chain's CDR3 is CASSFQETQYF. CDR3 DNA: TGTGCCAGCAGCTTCCAAGAGACCCAGTACTTC.

The chain has TRBV29-1 and TRBJ2-7; TRBD2 agrees at 11 bases. This CDR3 region has 14 residues. CDR1 SQVTM and CDR2 ANQGSEA come from the germline V gene. V lost 6 bases and J lost 2; bases outside the gene matches: 6. CDR3 DNA sequence: TGCAGCGTCGTTGGGACTAGCGGCCCCTACGAGCAGTACTTC. As protein: CSVVGTSGPYEQYF.

This clonotype was detected ten times or more. The chain couples TRBV7-8 to TRBJ1-5; a weak D match, TRBD1 (6 bases). With 5 bases removed from V and 3 bases from J, the gap between germline ends came to 14 bases. CDR1 SGHVS and CDR2 FQNEAQ come from the germline V gene. The CDR3 consists of 15 residues. The CDR3 spells CASSLSYRDNQPQHF. CDR3 nucleotide sequence: TGTGCCAGCAGCCTGTCCTACAGGGACAATCAGCCCCAGCATTTT.

This clonotype was counted ten times or more. The rearrangement uses TRBV7-2 and TRBJ2-1, with 7 bases that match TRBD1. The V gene end was trimmed by 3 bases and the J gene end by 10 bases; junction bases not matched to a gene: 3. Germline lookup yields CDR1 SGHTA and CDR2 FQGNSA. The CDR3 sequence is 12 residues long. CDR3 protein: CASSFNRGEQFF. For the CDR3, the DNA is TGTGCCAGCAGCTTTAACAGGGGAGAGCAGTTCTTC.